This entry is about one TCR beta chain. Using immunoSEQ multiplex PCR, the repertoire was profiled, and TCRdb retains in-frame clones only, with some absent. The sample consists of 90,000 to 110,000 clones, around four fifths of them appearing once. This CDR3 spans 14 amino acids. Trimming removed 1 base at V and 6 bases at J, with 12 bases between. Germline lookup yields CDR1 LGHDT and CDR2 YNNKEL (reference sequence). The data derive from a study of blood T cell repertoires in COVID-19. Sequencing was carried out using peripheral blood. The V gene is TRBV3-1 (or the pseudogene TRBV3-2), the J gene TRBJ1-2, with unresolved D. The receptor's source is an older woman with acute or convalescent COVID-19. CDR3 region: CASSQVNLGNGYTF. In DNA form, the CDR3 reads TGTGCCAGCAGCCAAGTCAATTTGGGCAATGGCTACACCTTC.